The subject of this entry is one TCR beta chain. Its antigen remains unidentified. The sample belongs to a study of TIL therapy for anti-PD-1-resistant metastatic lung cancer. Study summary: Tumors had a median PD-L1 proportion score of more than 5%. A few tumors were EGFR-mutant and two were ALK-rearranged.

General study points: Compared with baseline intratumoral T cells, expanded TIL cultures were more clonal and less diverse (around 5.7% vs 31%).

Sequencing used immunoSEQ v3. Measured with immunoSEQ multiplex PCR; TCRdb has only the in-frame clones, and not every one. The sample holds tens of thousands of clones; 65% to 80% are singletons and the top ten take 4.5% to 7%. Time point reported: pre-treatment sample, taken before nivolumab and TIL therapy. Most excised metastases sampled were pleural nodules or supraclavicular lymph nodes. Patients then received nivolumab; progressors got lymphodepletion, TIL and IL-2. The origin of this receptor is a person aged 25 to 79 with non-small cell lung cancer. This material consisted of tumor tissue, taken at baseline.

CDR3: CASSLTGFRGETQYF. CDR3 DNA: TGTGCCAGCAGCTTAACGGGATTTCGCGGGGAGACCCAGTACTTC. This chain uses TRBV11-2 with TRBJ2-5, with a possible D match to TRBD2 (5 bases). The length of the CDR3 is 15 residues. V lost 2 bases and J 5 bases, leaving 15 bases between the germline ends. Germline V gives CDR1 SGHAT, CDR2 FQNNGV.